The sequence of this T cell receptor beta chain was determined in a study of patients and donors after allogeneic stem cell transplantation. TCRdb analysed the RT-PCR reads with MiXCR anew, one entry per CDR3 protein. The sample shows approximately 430,000 distinct CDR3 sequences, roughly 17% of them seen only once. The germline V gene encodes CDR1 MNHEY and CDR2 SMNVEV (reference sequence). The CDR3 is 16 residues long. V dropped 2 bases and J dropped 2 bases, with 16 bases sitting between them. The V gene is TRBV27, the J gene TRBJ2-7; D is uncertain. This clonotype was obtained from a human donor who was either an allogeneic HSCT recipient or a stem cell or donor lymphocyte infusion donor (not recorded which). It is not recorded whose cells these are; they may come from a transplant donor. Sequenced material: blood, either unsorted or a sorted T cell fraction (not recorded which). The CDR3 DNA follows: TGTGCCAGCAGTTTAACGGCTACTTGGAAGACCTACGAGCAGTACTTC. Its translation is CASSLTATWKTYEQYF.